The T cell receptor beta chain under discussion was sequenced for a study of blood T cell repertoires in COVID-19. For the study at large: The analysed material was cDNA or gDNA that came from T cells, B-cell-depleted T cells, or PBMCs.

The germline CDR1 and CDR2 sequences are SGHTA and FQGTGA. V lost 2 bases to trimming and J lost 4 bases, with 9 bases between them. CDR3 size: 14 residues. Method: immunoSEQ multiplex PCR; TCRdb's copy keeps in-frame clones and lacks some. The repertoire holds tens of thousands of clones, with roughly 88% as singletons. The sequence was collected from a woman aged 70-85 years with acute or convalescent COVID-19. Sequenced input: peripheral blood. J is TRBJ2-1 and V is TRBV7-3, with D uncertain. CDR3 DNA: TGTGCCAGCAGCTTAGGTTACTTTTACAATGAGCAGTTCTTC. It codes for CASSLGYFYNEQFF.